The clone carrying this T cell receptor (beta chain) was observed many times. Its matching antigen is unknown. The sample comes from a study of blood T cells in healthy people across ages. Study results and limitations: CMV status of donors was not determined, possibly confounding expanded clonotype changes. Age showed a roughly linear inverse relationship with TCR beta diversity per million T cells.

Per-sample PBMC isolation yielded at least 6 million cells. Germline V gene sequence: CDR1 SGDLS, CDR2 YYNGEE. The CDR3 contains 16 residues. The V gene lost 7 bases and the J gene lost 3 bases, with 17 bases spanning the gap. A second PCR, run for roughly 7 to 12 cycles, used a sample-barcoded 5' primer plus a J-beta primer mix. TCRdb reprocessed the 5' RACE reads via MiXCR and lists one record per CDR3 protein. The table includes fewer than 750,000 distinct CDR3 sequences, 40% to 65% detected once. J is TRBJ1-6 and V is TRBV9; TRBD1 is a possible D gene (5 bases). The receptor comes from a woman older than 75 in good health. The sample consisted of blood. CDR3 in amino acids: CASRRGESDYNSPLHF. The CDR3 bases are TGTGCCAGCCGCCGGGGGGAAAGCGACTATAATTCACCCCTCCACTTT.